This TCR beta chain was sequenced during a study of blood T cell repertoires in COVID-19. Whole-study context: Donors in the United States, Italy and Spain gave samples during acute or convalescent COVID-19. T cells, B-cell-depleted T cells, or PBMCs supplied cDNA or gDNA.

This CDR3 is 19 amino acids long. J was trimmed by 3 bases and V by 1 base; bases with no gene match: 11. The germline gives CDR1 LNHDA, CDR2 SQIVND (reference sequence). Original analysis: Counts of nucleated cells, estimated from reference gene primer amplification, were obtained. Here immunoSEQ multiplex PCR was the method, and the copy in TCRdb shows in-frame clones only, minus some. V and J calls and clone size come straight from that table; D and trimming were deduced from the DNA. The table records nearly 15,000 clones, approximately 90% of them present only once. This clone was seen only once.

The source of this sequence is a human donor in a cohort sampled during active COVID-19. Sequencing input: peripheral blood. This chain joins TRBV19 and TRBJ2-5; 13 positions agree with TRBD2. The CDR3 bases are TGTGCCAGTAGTATAGTCGTGGGCCCCGGGACTAGCGGGGAAGAGACCCAGTACTTC. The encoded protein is CASSIVVGPGTSGEETQYF.